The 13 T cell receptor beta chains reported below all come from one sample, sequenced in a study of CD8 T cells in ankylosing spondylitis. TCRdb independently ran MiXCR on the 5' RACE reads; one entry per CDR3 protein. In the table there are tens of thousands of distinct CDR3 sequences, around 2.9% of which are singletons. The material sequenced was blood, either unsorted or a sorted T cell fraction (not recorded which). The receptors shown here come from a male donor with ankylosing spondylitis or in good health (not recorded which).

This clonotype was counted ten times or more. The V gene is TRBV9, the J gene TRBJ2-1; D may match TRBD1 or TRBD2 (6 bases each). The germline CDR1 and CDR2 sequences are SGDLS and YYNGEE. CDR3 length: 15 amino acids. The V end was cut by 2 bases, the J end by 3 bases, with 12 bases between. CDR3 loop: CASSVGGTSYNEQFF. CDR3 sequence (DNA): TGTGCCAGCAGCGTTGGCGGGACAAGCTACAATGAGCAGTTCTTC.

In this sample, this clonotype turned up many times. The CDR3 region is CASSGGQGIGQPQHF. For the CDR3, the DNA is TGTGCCAGCAGCGGAGGACAGGGAATAGGTCAGCCCCAGCATTTT. The J gene is TRBJ1-5, the V gene TRBV9, with 8 bases fitting TRBD1. The CDR3 covers 15 residues. V was clipped by 3 bases and J by 6 bases; unmatched bases: 8. Germline lookup yields CDR1 SGDLS and CDR2 YYNGEE.

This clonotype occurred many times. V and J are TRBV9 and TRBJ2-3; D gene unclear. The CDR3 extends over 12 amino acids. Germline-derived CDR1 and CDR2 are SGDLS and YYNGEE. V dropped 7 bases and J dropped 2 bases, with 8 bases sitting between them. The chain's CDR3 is CASQSVTDTQYF. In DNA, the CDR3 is TGTGCCAGCCAATCCGTCACAGATACGCAGTATTTT.

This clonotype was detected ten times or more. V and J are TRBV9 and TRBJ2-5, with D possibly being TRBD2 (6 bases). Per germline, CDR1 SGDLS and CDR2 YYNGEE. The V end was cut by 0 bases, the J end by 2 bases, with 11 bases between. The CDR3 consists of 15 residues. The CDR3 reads CASSVGPGRQETQYF. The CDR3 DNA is TGTGCCAGCAGCGTAGGGCCAGGGAGGCAAGAGACCCAGTACTTC. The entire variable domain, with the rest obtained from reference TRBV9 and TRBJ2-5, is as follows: DSGVTQTPKHLITATGQRVTLRCSPRSGDLSVYWYQQSLDQGLQFLIQYYNGEERAKGNILERFSAQQFPDLHSELNLSSLELGDSALYFCASSVGPGRQETQYFGPGTRLLVL.

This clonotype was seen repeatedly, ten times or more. The CDR3 protein is CASSPRIAGGFEQFF. The DNA for the CDR3 is TGTGCCAGCAGCCCCCGTATAGCGGGAGGGTTTGAGCAGTTCTTC. The chain recombines TRBV9 with TRBJ2-1; 11 bases line up with TRBD2. CDR1 and CDR2 (germline): SGDLS, YYNGEE. J gave up 9 bases and V 4 bases, and 9 bases lay outside the gene matches. The CDR3 contains 15 residues.

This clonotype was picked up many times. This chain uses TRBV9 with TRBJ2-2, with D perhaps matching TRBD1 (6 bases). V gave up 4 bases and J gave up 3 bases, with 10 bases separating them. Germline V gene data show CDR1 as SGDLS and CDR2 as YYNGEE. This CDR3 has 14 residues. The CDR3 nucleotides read TGTGCCAGCAGCCCTCGGACAGACACCGGGGAGCTGTTTTTT. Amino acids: CASSPRTDTGELFF.

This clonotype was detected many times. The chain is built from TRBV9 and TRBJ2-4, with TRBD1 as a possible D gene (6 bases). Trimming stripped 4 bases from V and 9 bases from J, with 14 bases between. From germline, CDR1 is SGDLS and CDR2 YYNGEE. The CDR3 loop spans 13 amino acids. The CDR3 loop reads CASSLTDSSIQYF. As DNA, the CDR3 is TGTGCCAGCAGCTTGACGGACAGTAGCATTCAGTACTTC. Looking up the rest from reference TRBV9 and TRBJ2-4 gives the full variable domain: DSGVTQTPKHLITATGQRVTLRCSPRSGDLSVYWYQQSLDQGLQFLIQYYNGEERAKGNILERFSAQQFPDLHSELNLSSLELGDSALYFCASSLTDSSIQYFGAGTRLSVL.

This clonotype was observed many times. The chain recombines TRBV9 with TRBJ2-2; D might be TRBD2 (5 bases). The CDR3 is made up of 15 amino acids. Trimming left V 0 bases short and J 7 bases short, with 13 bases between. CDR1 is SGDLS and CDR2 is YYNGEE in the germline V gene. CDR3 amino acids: CASSVDPQAGGELFF. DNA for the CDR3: TGTGCCAGCAGCGTAGACCCGCAGGCGGGCGGGGAGCTGTTTTTT.

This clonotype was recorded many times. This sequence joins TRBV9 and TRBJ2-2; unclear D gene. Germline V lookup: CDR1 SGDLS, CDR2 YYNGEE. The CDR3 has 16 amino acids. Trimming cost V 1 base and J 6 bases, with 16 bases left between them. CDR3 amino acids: CASSVLSPRSPGELFF. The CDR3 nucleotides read TGTGCCAGCAGCGTACTTAGTCCCCGGTCCCCCGGGGAGCTGTTTTTT.

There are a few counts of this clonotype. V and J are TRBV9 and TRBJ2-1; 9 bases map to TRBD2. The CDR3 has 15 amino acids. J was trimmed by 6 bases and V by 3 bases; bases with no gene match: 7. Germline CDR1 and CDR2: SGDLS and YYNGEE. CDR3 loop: CASSAQLAGVNEQFF. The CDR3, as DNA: TGTGCCAGCAGCGCCCAGTTAGCGGGAGTCAATGAGCAGTTCTTC.

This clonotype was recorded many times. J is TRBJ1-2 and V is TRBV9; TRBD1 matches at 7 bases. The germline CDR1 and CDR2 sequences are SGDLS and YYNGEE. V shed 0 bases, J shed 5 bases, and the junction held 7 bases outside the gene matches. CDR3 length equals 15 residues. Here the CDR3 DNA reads TGTGCCAGCAGCGTAGGGGGGACAGCCTTATATGGCTACACCTTC. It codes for CASSVGGTALYGYTF.

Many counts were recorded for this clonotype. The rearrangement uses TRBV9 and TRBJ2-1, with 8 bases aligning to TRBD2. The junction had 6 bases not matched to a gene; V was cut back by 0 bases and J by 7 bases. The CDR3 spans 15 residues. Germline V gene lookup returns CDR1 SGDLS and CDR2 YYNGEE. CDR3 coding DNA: TGTGCCAGCAGCGTAGCGCCGGGGGGGACTAATGAGCAGTTCTTC. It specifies CASSVAPGGTNEQFF.

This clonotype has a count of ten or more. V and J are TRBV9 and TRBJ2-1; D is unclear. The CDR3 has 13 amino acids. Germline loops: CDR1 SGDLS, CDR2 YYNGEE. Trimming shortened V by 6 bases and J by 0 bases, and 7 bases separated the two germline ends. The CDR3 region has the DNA TGTGCCAGCACCAGGAGCTCCTACAATGAGCAGTTCTTC. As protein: CASTRSSYNEQFF.